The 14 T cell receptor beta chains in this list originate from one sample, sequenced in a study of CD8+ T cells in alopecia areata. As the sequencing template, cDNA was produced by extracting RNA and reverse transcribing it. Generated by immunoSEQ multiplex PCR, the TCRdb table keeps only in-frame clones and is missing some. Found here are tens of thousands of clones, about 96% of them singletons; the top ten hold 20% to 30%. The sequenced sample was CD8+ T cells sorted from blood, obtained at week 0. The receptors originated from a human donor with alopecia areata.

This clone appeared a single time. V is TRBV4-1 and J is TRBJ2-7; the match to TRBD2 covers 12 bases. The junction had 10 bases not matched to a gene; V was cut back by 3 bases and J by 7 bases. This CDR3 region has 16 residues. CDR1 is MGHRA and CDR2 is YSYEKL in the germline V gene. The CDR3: CASSHMGLAGEGEQYF. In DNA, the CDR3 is TGCGCCAGCAGCCACATGGGACTAGCGGGCGAAGGGGAGCAGTACTTC.

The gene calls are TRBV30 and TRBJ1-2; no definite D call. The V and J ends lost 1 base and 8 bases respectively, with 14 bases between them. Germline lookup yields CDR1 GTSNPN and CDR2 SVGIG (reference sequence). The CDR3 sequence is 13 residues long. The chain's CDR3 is CAWSAVPRNGYTF. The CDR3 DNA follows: TGTGCCTGGAGTGCCGTCCCTAGGAACGGCTACACCTTC.

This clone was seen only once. The DNA for the CDR3 is TGCGCCAGCAGCCAAGATCTCGACCGCCCAAATCAGCCCCAGCATTTT. It encodes CASSQDLDRPNQPQHF. This chain uses TRBV4-1 with TRBJ1-5, with D hard to call. Germline V lookup: CDR1 MGHRA, CDR2 YSYEKL. This CDR3 is 16 amino acids long. Trimming removed 0 bases from V and 4 bases from J, with 13 bases in between.

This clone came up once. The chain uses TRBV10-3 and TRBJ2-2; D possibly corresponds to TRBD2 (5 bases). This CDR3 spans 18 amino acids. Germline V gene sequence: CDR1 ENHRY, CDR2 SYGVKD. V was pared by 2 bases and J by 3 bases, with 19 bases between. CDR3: CAISERGASNPYTGELFF. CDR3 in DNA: TGTGCCATCAGTGAGCGGGGAGCCTCCAATCCTTACACCGGGGAGCTGTTTTTT.

The CDR3 here is CASSQEDTDTQYF. The DNA for the CDR3 is TGCGCCAGCAGCCAAGAAGACACAGATACGCAGTATTTT. The chain couples TRBV4-1 to TRBJ2-3; D gene ambiguous. V was pared by 0 bases and J by 2 bases, with 3 bases between. The CDR3 totals 13 residues. Germline V gives CDR1 MGHRA, CDR2 YSYEKL.

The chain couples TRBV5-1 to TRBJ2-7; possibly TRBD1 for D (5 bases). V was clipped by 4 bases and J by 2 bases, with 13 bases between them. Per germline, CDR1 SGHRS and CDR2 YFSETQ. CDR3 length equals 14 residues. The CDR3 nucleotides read TGCGCCAGCAGCGCGCTGACAGAGCCCTACGAGCAGTACTTC. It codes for CASSALTEPYEQYF.

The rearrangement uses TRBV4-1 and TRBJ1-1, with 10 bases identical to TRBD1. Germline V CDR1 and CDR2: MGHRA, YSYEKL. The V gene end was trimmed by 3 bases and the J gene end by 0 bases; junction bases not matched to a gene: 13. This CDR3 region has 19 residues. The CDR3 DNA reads TGCGCCAGCAGCCACAAGACGGGACAGGGGTTTAGCATGAACACTGAAGCTTTCTTT. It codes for CASSHKTGQGFSMNTEAFF.

As DNA, the CDR3 is TGTGCCAGCTGGGACGGGGCCAACGTCCTGACTTTC. It translates to CASWDGANVLTF. The chain recombines TRBV6-5 with TRBJ2-6; D might be TRBD1 or TRBD2, each matching 5 bases. Germline CDR1 MNHEY, CDR2 SVGAGI. The CDR3 sequence is 12 residues long. Trimming left V 8 bases short and J 4 bases short, with 6 bases between.

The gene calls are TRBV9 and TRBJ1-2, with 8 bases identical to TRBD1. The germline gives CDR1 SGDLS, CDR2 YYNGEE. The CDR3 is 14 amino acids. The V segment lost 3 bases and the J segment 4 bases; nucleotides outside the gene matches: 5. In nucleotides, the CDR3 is TGTGCCAGCAGCGGGATACAGGGGGGCTATGGCTACACCTTC. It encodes CASSGIQGGYGYTF. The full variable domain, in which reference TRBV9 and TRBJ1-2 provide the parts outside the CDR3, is DSGVTQTPKHLITATGQRVTLRCSPRSGDLSVYWYQQSLDQGLQFLIQYYNGEERAKGNILERFSAQQFPDLHSELNLSSLELGDSALYFCASSGIQGGYGYTFGSGTRLTVV.

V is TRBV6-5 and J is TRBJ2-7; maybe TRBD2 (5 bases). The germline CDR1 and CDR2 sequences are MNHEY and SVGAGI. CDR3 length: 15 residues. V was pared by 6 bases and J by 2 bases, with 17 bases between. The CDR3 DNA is TGTGCCAGCAGCCCAAAGGACTGGCTTACCTACGAGCAGTACTTC. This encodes CASSPKDWLTYEQYF.

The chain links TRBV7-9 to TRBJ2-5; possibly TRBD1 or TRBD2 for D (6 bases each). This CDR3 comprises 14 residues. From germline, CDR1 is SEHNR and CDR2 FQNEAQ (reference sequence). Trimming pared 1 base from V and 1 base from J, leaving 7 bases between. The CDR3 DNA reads TGTGCCAGCAGCTTAGAGGGGGGCCAAGAGACCCAGTACTTC. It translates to CASSLEGGQETQYF.

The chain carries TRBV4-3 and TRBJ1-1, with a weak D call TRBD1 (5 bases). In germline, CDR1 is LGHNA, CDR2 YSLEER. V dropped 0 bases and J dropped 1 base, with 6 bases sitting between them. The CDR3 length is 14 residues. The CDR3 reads CASSQDQGNTEAFF. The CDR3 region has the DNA TGCGCCAGCAGCCAAGATCAGGGGAACACTGAAGCTTTCTTT.

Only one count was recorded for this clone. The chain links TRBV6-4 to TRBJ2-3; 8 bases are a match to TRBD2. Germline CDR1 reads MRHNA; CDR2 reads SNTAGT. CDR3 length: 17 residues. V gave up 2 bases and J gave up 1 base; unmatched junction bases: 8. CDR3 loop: CASSDRRGERGTDTQYF. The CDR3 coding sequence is TGTGCCAGCAGTGACCGGCGGGGGGAAAGGGGCACAGATACGCAGTATTTT.

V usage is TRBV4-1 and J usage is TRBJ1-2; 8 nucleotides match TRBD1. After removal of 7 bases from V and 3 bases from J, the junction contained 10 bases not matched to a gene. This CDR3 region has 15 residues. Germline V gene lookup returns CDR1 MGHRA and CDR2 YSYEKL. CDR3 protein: CASTPAGGQYYGYTF. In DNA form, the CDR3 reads TGCGCCAGCACCCCCGCAGGGGGCCAATACTATGGCTACACCTTC.